The 9 T cell receptor beta chains below all came from one sample that was sequenced in a study of naive and memory T cell subsets. The antigens of these receptors remain unknown. Study observations and caveats: Naive repertoires, especially CD8, held a few larger clonotypes, possibly memory cells re-expressing CD45RA.

Both TRBC1 and TRBC2 were covered by a beta constant-region primer of two equimolar oligonucleotides. Four rounds of PCR amplified the ligated cDNA using nested alpha and beta constant-region primers plus SP2. TCRdb recomputed calls from the UMI-ligation and nested PCR reads with MiXCR, one row per CDR3 protein. The sample records around 140,000 distinct CDR3 sequences, approximately 20% being singletons. Sequencing was done on a sample of naive CD8+ T cells from blood. Every receptor here comes from a human donor in good health.

Many counts were recorded for this clonotype. J is TRBJ2-1 and V is TRBV28; tentative D call: TRBD2 (6 bases). The germline CDR1 and CDR2 sequences are MDHEN and SYDVKM. This CDR3 region has 15 residues. Deletions cut 5 bases from V and 8 bases from J, with 19 bases between. This CDR3 is CASSPGSWERDEQFF. In DNA form, the CDR3 reads TGTGCCAGCAGTCCAGGCAGCTGGGAGCGGGATGAGCAGTTCTTC.

This clonotype has more than one count but fewer than ten. The CDR3 region has the DNA TGTGCCAGCAGCTCGCTAGCGGGAGTGGGGGAGCTGTTTTTT. As protein: CASSSLAGVGELFF. The rearrangement uses TRBV11-3 and TRBJ2-2; TRBD2 aligns across 10 bases. The CDR3 has 14 residues. J was trimmed by 8 bases and V by 4 bases; bases with no gene match: 4. The germline V gene has CDR1 SGHNT and CDR2 YENEEA.

This clonotype was detected a few times. The chain employs TRBV9 and TRBJ2-5, with 7 bases identical to TRBD2. Looked up from germline, CDR1 is SGDLS and CDR2 is YYNGEE. The J segment lost 2 bases and the V segment lost 4 bases, leaving 2 bases of the junction unmatched. The CDR3 is made up of 13 amino acids. CDR3 protein: CASSSSGQETQYF. The CDR3 region has the DNA TGTGCCAGCAGCTCTAGCGGACAAGAGACCCAGTACTTC.

This clonotype was seen more than once but under ten times. This sequence joins TRBV7-9 and TRBJ1-6, with a weak D call TRBD1 (6 bases). V lost 1 base, J lost 3 bases, and 10 bases lay in between. This CDR3 has 16 residues. Germline V CDR1 and CDR2: SEHNR, FQNEAQ (reference sequence). The CDR3 reads CASSLGQESYNSPLHF. The CDR3 DNA reads TGTGCCAGCAGCTTAGGACAGGAGAGCTATAATTCACCCCTCCACTTT. The full variable domain, completed using reference TRBV7-9 and TRBJ1-6, is DTGVSQNPRHKITKRGQNVTFRCDPISEHNRLYWYRQTLGQGPEFLTYFQNEAQLEKSRLLSDRFSAERPKGSFSTLEIQRTEQGDSAMYLCASSLGQESYNSPLHFGNGTRLTVT.

In its sample, this clonotype was seen a few times. The genes are TRBV27 and TRBJ2-7; D perhaps matches TRBD1 (6 bases). Germline-derived CDR1 and CDR2 are MNHEY and SMNVEV (reference sequence). V was cut by 5 bases and J by 3 bases, with 14 bases left in between. The CDR3 loop spans 14 amino acids. Here the CDR3 reads CASSIQGKLYEQYF. CDR3 nucleotide sequence: TGTGCCAGCAGTATACAGGGTAAGCTCTACGAGCAGTACTTC.

The V gene is TRBV13, the J gene TRBJ2-6; the match to TRBD1 covers 10 bases. Unmatched junction bases numbered 12, after V lost 2 bases and J lost 2 bases. This CDR3 contains 20 residues. Looked up from germline, CDR1 is PRHDT and CDR2 is FYEKMQ (reference sequence). The DNA of the CDR3 is TGTGCCAGCAGCTTAAGAAATATGGTAGGACAGGGGGCTGGGGCCAACGTCCTGACTTTC. Encoded protein: CASSLRNMVGQGAGANVLTF.

This clonotype was detected only a few times. This chain uses TRBV20-1 with TRBJ1-2; a weak D match, TRBD1 (5 bases). Trimming removed 7 bases from V and 5 bases from J, with 14 bases in between. The CDR3 consists of 12 residues. CDR1 DFQATT and CDR2 SNEGSKA come from the germline V gene (reference sequence). The CDR3 reads CSVMGTLYGYTF. The CDR3 DNA reads TGCAGTGTAATGGGGACGCTTTATGGCTACACCTTC.

The table lists this clonotype with a few counts. V and J are TRBV9 and TRBJ2-2, with TRBD1 matching 9 bases. CDR1 and CDR2 (germline): SGDLS, YYNGEE. After removal of 2 bases from V and 3 bases from J, the junction contained 5 bases not matched to a gene. The CDR3 extends over 16 amino acids. The CDR3 sequence: CASSVSRTGDTGELFF. In DNA, the CDR3 is TGTGCCAGCAGCGTCTCACGGACAGGGGACACCGGGGAGCTGTTTTTT.

This clonotype was detected a few times. The J gene is TRBJ2-7, the V gene TRBV9, with 7 bases that match TRBD2. V gave up 0 bases and J gave up 6 bases; unmatched junction bases: 3. Germline CDR1 reads SGDLS; CDR2 reads YYNGEE. CDR3 length: 13 residues. In DNA form, the CDR3 reads TGTGCCAGCAGCGTAGCTACGGGGGGCGAGCAGTACTTC. Translated: CASSVATGGEQYF.